Following are 23 T cell receptor beta chains from one sample sequenced in a study of blood T cells in healthy people across ages. Sample-barcoded 5' priming and a J-beta primer mix drove a second PCR of about 6 to 12 cycles. TCRdb passed the 5' RACE reads through MiXCR, listing each CDR3 protein once. The table records some 900,000 distinct CDR3 sequences, around 49% of them present only once. The sequencing sample was made of blood. The receptors here all came from a man aged 25-45 years in good health.

The V gene is TRBV5-6, the J gene TRBJ2-1; 10 nucleotides align to TRBD2. The CDR3 contains 16 residues. J lost 6 bases, V lost 4 bases, and 10 bases had no gene match. Germline loops: CDR1 SGHDT, CDR2 YYEEEE. CDR3 coding DNA: TGTGCCAGCAGCCGGGTCGCTAGCGGGGGCTGCAATGAGCAGTTCTTC. This codes for CASSRVASGGCNEQFF. The whole variable domain, filled in from reference TRBV5-6 and TRBJ2-1, reads DAGVTQSPTHLIKTRGQQVTLRCSPKSGHDTVSWYQQALGQGPQFIFQYYEEEERQRGNFPDRFSGHQFPNYSSELNVNALLLGDSALYLCASSRVASGGCNEQFFGPGTRLTVL.

This clonotype came up a few times. The rearrangement uses TRBV3-1 and TRBJ1-5; 10 bases agree with TRBD1. CDR1 and CDR2 (germline): LGHDT, YNNKEL (reference sequence). This CDR3 region has 15 residues. V gave up 3 bases and J gave up 7 bases; unmatched junction bases: 6. The CDR3 reads CASSHGQGVGQPQHF. CDR3 coding DNA: TGTGCCAGCAGCCACGGACAGGGGGTTGGGCAGCCCCAGCATTTT.

The chain employs TRBV29-1 and TRBJ1-1, with a tentative D call TRBD1 (6 bases). The CDR3 length is 11 residues. Germline CDR1 reads SQVTM; CDR2 reads ANQGSEA. Deletions cut 7 bases from V and 5 bases from J, with 11 bases between. CDR3: CSAEQGTEAFF. DNA of the CDR3: TGCAGCGCCGAGCAGGGGACTGAAGCTTTCTTT.

The V call is TRBV12-3 or TRBV12-4, the J call TRBJ2-5; D is ambiguous. This CDR3 spans 13 amino acids. The V end lost 3 bases, the J end lost 3 bases, and 8 bases lay between the germline ends. CDR3 coding DNA: TGTGCCAGCAGTTTTTATGCAGAAGAGACCCAGTACTTC. Protein product: CASSFYAEETQYF.

V usage is TRBV7-2 and J usage is TRBJ2-4, with a weak D call TRBD2 (5 bases). The V end lost 4 bases, the J end lost 8 bases, and 12 bases lay between the germline ends. This CDR3 has 13 amino acids. The V gene's germline CDR1 is SGHTA and CDR2 FQGNSA. CDR3 residues: CASSSPLGDIQYF. Written as DNA, the CDR3 is TGTGCCAGCAGCTCCCCCCTCGGGGACATTCAGTACTTC. Full variable domain (rest looked up from reference TRBV7-2 and TRBJ2-4): GAGVSQSPSNKVTEKGKDVELRCDPISGHTALYWYRQSLGQGLEFLIYFQGNSAPDKSGLPSDRFSAERTGGSVSTLTIQRTQQEDSAVYLCASSSPLGDIQYFGAGTRLSVL.

This clonotype showed up many times. The J gene is TRBJ2-4, the V gene TRBV20-1, with D unresolved. V lost 3 bases to trimming and J lost 0 bases, with 9 bases between them. This CDR3 has 14 amino acids. Germline assignment: CDR1 DFQATT and CDR2 SNEGSKA (reference sequence). The CDR3 protein is CSARAQVAKNIQYF. Here the CDR3 DNA reads TGCAGTGCTAGGGCCCAGGTAGCCAAAAACATTCAGTACTTC.

The table lists this clonotype with a few counts. The rearrangement links TRBV4-2 to TRBJ2-7; a weak D match, TRBD2 (7 bases). Between the trimmed V and J ends, which lost 0 bases and 6 bases, there was a span of 15 bases. Per germline, CDR1 LGHNA and CDR2 YNFKEQ. The CDR3 length is 15 residues. The CDR3 region is CASSQEQGLTGEQYF. DNA of the CDR3: TGTGCCAGCAGCCAAGAACAGGGACTAACTGGCGAGCAGTACTTC.

Comments on this clonotype: A read error may account for a junction end that differs from germline. The chain links TRBV27 to TRBJ2-2; D is unresolved. CDR3 length: 13 amino acids. Germline loops: CDR1 MNHEY, CDR2 SMNVEV (reference sequence). The CDR3 DNA sequence: TGTGCCGGCAGTTATGGGAACACCGGGGAGCTGTTTTTT. This codes for CAGSYGNTGELFF.

This clonotype was seen a few times. The chain links TRBV27 to TRBJ1-6, with 8 bases identical to TRBD1. Germline CDR1 and CDR2: MNHEY and SMNVEV (reference sequence). V was clipped by 3 bases and J by 0 bases; unmatched bases: 13. CDR3 length: 20 residues. The CDR3 loop reads CASSFQGARVSASYNSPLHF. The CDR3 DNA sequence: TGTGCCAGCAGTTTCCAGGGGGCGAGGGTCTCAGCCTCCTATAATTCACCCCTCCACTTT.

The chain employs TRBV28 and TRBJ2-5; D assignment may be TRBD1 or TRBD2 (6 bases each). The CDR3 is 15 amino acids. Trimming shortened V by 3 bases and J by 11 bases, and 22 bases separated the two germline ends. Germline values: CDR1 MDHEN, CDR2 SYDVKM. The CDR3: CASSLSAAGTYEQYF. For the CDR3, the DNA is TGTGCCAGCAGTTTGTCGGCGGCGGGGACATATGAGCAGTACTTC.

The chain joins TRBV4-3 to TRBJ1-4; D is perhaps TRBD1 (5 bases). This CDR3 region has 15 residues. Trimming removed 4 bases from V and 6 bases from J, with 15 bases in between. Germline CDR1 and CDR2: LGHNA and YSLEER. This CDR3 reads CASSPGGTSHEKLFF. CDR3 bases: TGCGCCAGCAGCCCCGGCGGGACCTCTCATGAAAAACTGTTTTTT.

Points on this clonotype: Germline and junction disagree at one end, which may indicate a read error. The chain employs TRBV6-5 and TRBJ2-7, with D possibly matching TRBD1 (6 bases). The J call may be in error: the DNA end matches TRBJ2-5 better. Germline CDR1 and CDR2: MNHEY and SVGAGI. The CDR3 extends over 12 amino acids. The chain's CDR3 is CANSPGQGTQYF. The CDR3 bases are TGTGCCAACAGCCCGGGACAAGGGACCCAGTACTTC.

The chain is built from TRBV25-1 and TRBJ2-7; D tentatively fits TRBD1 or TRBD2 (5 bases each). There are 15 residues in the CDR3. Germline CDR1 and CDR2: MGHDK and SYGVNS. V gave up 3 bases and J gave up 3 bases, with 15 bases separating them. The CDR3 sequence: CASSDVVGGRYEQYF. CDR3 DNA sequence: TGTGCCAGCAGTGATGTGGTTGGGGGTCGCTACGAGCAGTACTTC.

There are many counts of this clonotype. The chain couples TRBV7-2 to TRBJ2-4, with 8 positions matching TRBD1. Per germline, CDR1 SGHTA and CDR2 FQGNSA. V lost 5 bases and J lost 0; bases outside the gene matches: 3. The CDR3 loop spans 15 amino acids. In DNA, the CDR3 is TGTGCCAGCAGCGGGACAGGTGTAGCCAAAAACATTCAGTACTTC. Translation gives CASSGTGVAKNIQYF.

The chain recombines TRBV10-3 with TRBJ2-5; 10 bases line up with TRBD1. The CDR3 sequence is 15 residues long. In germline, CDR1 is ENHRY, CDR2 SYGVKD. The J segment lost 1 base and the V segment lost 10 bases, leaving 9 bases of the junction unmatched. DNA for the CDR3: TGTGCCACTCAGCCGGGACAGGGGTTCCAAGAGACCCAGTACTTC. It yields the protein CATQPGQGFQETQYF.

The V call is TRBV5-1, the J call TRBJ2-3; D ambiguous. The germline V gene has CDR1 SGHRS and CDR2 YFSETQ. Trimming stripped 1 base from V and 2 bases from J, with 8 bases between. The CDR3 runs to 14 residues. The DNA of the CDR3 is TGCGCCAGCAGCTTGATAACGGACACAGATACGCAGTATTTT. Translated: CASSLITDTDTQYF.

The rearrangement links TRBV3-1 to TRBJ2-7; tentatively, D is TRBD1 (5 bases). V shed 1 base and J shed 5 bases, with 18 bases lying between them. Per the germline V gene, CDR1 is LGHDT and CDR2 is YNNKEL (reference sequence). CDR3 length: 16 amino acids. CDR3 coding DNA: TGTGCCAGCAGCCAAGGAGGACACCTCAAGGGTCACGAGCAGTACTTC. Translation gives CASSQGGHLKGHEQYF.

The chain joins TRBV4-2 to TRBJ2-1; D is unresolved. Germline V gives CDR1 LGHNA, CDR2 YNFKEQ. This CDR3 spans 15 amino acids. V was clipped by 0 bases and J by 4 bases, with 10 bases between them. The CDR3 loop is CASSQDWQSYNEQFF. The CDR3 DNA reads TGTGCCAGCAGCCAAGATTGGCAAAGTTACAATGAGCAGTTCTTC.

The rearrangement joins TRBV29-1 to TRBJ1-1; weak D call: TRBD1 (5 bases). V gave up 2 bases and J gave up 4 bases, with 11 bases separating them. CDR1 and CDR2 from the germline V gene are SQVTM and ANQGSEA. The CDR3 is 13 amino acids. CDR3 bases: TGCAGCGTTGAAACCAGGGTTTCCACTGAAGCTTTCTTT. The encoded protein is CSVETRVSTEAFF.

In its sample, this clonotype was seen once. The genes are TRBV3-1 and TRBJ1-1; 9 nucleotides align to TRBD1. The CDR3 runs to 16 residues. Germline loops: CDR1 LGHDT, CDR2 YNNKEL (reference sequence). The V segment lost 4 bases and the J segment 4 bases; nucleotides outside the gene matches: 10. CDR3 protein: CASSPRTGVGSTEAFF. The DNA for the CDR3 is TGTGCCAGCAGCCCAAGGACAGGGGTGGGAAGCACTGAAGCTTTCTTT. Combining the CDR3 with reference TRBV3-1 and TRBJ1-1 gives the whole variable domain DTAVSQTPKYLVTQMGNDKSIKCEQNLGHDTMYWYKQDSKKFLKIMFSYNNKELIINETVPNRFSPKSPDKAHLNLHINSLELGDSAVYFCASSPRTGVGSTEAFFGQGTRLTVV.

The chain couples TRBV6-6 to TRBJ1-4, with D possibly matching TRBD1 (5 bases). This CDR3 contains 14 residues. The V and J ends lost 5 bases and 7 bases respectively, with 14 bases between them. Germline V CDR1 and CDR2: MNHNY, SVGAGI (reference sequence). CDR3 loop: CASSDRDGGEKLFF. The CDR3 nucleotides are TGTGCCAGCAGTGACCGGGACGGGGGTGAAAAACTGTTTTTT.

The table lists this clonotype with a few counts. The rearrangement uses TRBV3-1 and TRBJ2-7; TRBD2 might be the D (7 bases). The CDR3 has 15 residues. Between the trimmed V and J ends, which lost 0 bases and 3 bases, there was a span of 12 bases. From germline, CDR1 is LGHDT and CDR2 YNNKEL (reference sequence). CDR3 DNA sequence: TGTGCCAGCAGCCAAGATGGAGGGGGGGACTACGAGCAGTACTTC. It codes for CASSQDGGGDYEQYF.

The chain recombines TRBV12-3 or TRBV12-4 with TRBJ2-5; D is ambiguous. V lost 1 base and J lost 2, with 8 bases in between. This CDR3 is built from 14 residues. The CDR3 DNA reads TGTGCCAGCAGTTTAGGGGTTGCGCAAGAGACCCAGTACTTC. This sequence encodes CASSLGVAQETQYF.